Listed here are 27 T cell receptor beta chains from one sample, sequenced in a study of T cell responses to AZD1222 COVID-19 vaccine. Repertoires were generated with immunoSEQ multiplex PCR, while TCRdb's copy carries only in-frame clones and drops some. The table has approximately 180,000 clones, 85% to 95% seen once. This material consisted of peripheral blood, taken 28 days after the second dose of the MenACWY control vaccine. These receptors were obtained from an adult who received the MenACWY meningococcal vaccine as a control.

The rearrangement uses TRBV27 and TRBJ1-4; D not resolved. V lost 2 bases and J lost 8, with 15 bases in between. CDR3 length: 15 amino acids. Germline V gene sequence: CDR1 MNHEY, CDR2 SMNVEV (reference sequence). The CDR3 DNA follows: TGTGCCAGCAGTTTAGGCCGCCTTCGTGGGGAAAAACTGTTTTTT. Protein sequence: CASSLGRLRGEKLFF.

This clone was recorded only once. This chain connects TRBV12-3 or TRBV12-4 to TRBJ1-2; D is ambiguous. This CDR3 comprises 13 residues. V was trimmed by 5 bases and J by 8 bases, leaving 15 bases between them. The CDR3 sequence is CASSSGSRGGYTF. The CDR3 bases are TGTGCCAGCAGTAGCGGCTCTCGAGGGGGCTACACCTTC.

The V and J genes are TRBV10-1 and TRBJ1-5; D remains ambiguous. CDR3 length: 13 amino acids. Germline values: CDR1 WNHNN, CDR2 SYGVQD (reference sequence). The germline V and J ends were trimmed by 2 bases and 5 bases, with 7 bases remaining between them. The CDR3 DNA follows: TGCGCCAGCAGTGAGGCCCCCGATCAGCCCCAGCATTTT. Its translation: CASSEAPDQPQHF.

The gene calls are TRBV7-6 and TRBJ2-2; TRBD2 matches 11 bases. CDR3 size: 18 residues. Per germline, CDR1 SGHVS and CDR2 FNYEAQ. The V gene end was trimmed by 2 bases and the J gene end by 0 bases; junction bases not matched to a gene: 5. The CDR3 sequence: CASSLWLAGGANTGELFF. The CDR3 bases are TGTGCCAGCAGCTTATGGCTAGCGGGAGGCGCGAACACCGGGGAGCTGTTTTTT.

The chain combines TRBV24-1 with TRBJ2-3, with 9 nucleotides matching TRBD2. Germline assignment: CDR1 KGHDR and CDR2 SFDVKD. V trimming: 5 bases; J trimming: 3 bases; junction bases outside the gene matches: 5. The CDR3 runs to 15 residues. This CDR3 reads CATSVIAGATDTQYF. The CDR3 coding sequence is TGTGCCACCAGTGTAATAGCGGGAGCTACAGATACGCAGTATTTT.

The V call is TRBV11-3, the J call TRBJ2-7, with D possibly being TRBD1 or TRBD2 (5 bases each). The germline CDR1 and CDR2 sequences are SGHNT and YENEEA. Trimming removed 5 bases at V and 2 bases at J, with 25 bases between. This CDR3 region has 18 residues. The CDR3 DNA reads as TGTGCCAGCAGCGCACCACTGGGGGATCCGGGCTCGACCTACGAGCAGTACTTC. It codes for CASSAPLGDPGSTYEQYF.

This rearrangement joins TRBV6-5 to TRBJ1-5, with a possible D match to TRBD1 (6 bases). Germline CDR1 and CDR2: MNHEY and SVGAGI. The CDR3 sequence is 15 residues long. Trimming cost V 6 bases and J 4 bases, with 16 bases left between them. CDR3 in DNA: TGTGCCAGCAGACGCCTTCAGGGGTGGAATCAGCCCCAGCATTTT. This codes for CASRRLQGWNQPQHF.

This clone was picked up a small number of times. The V call is TRBV6-5, the J call TRBJ1-2; 9 bases map to TRBD1. CDR1 and CDR2 from the germline V gene are MNHEY and SVGAGI. V dropped 6 bases and J dropped 7; count of bases not matched to a gene: 3. There are 12 residues in the CDR3. The CDR3 nucleotides read TGTGCCAGCAGCACAGGGGGCACTGGCTACACCTTC. Amino acids: CASSTGGTGYTF.

This clone was seen only once. The identical CDR3 is also encoded by other nucleotide sequences in the sample. The chain carries TRBV6-2 or TRBV6-3 and TRBJ2-7; D call uncertain. CDR3 length: 13 residues. Trimming stripped 4 bases from V and 4 bases from J, with 11 bases between. CDR1 is MNHEY and CDR2 is SVGEGT in the germline V gene. In nucleotides, the CDR3 is TGTGCCAGCAGTTGGGTCATTTTTTACGAGCAGTACTTC. As protein: CASSWVIFYEQYF.

The chain recombines TRBV27 with TRBJ2-7, with D perhaps TRBD1 or TRBD2 (5 bases each). Germline CDR1 and CDR2: MNHEY and SMNVEV (reference sequence). V was trimmed by 6 bases and J by 6 bases, leaving 18 bases between them. The length of the CDR3 is 14 residues. The CDR3 is CASRHTPGSGEQYF. The CDR3 nucleotides read TGTGCCAGCAGACACACTCCAGGGAGTGGCGAGCAGTACTTC.

This clone has just one count. The V gene is TRBV7-9, the J gene TRBJ2-7, with no clear D. This CDR3 is 11 amino acids long. Trimming pared 5 bases from V and 3 bases from J, leaving 5 bases between. CDR1 is SEHNR, CDR2 FQNEAQ, per germline (reference sequence). CDR3 sequence reads: CASSLHYEQYF. In nucleotides, the CDR3 is TGTGCCAGCAGCCTCCACTACGAGCAGTACTTC.

V usage is TRBV4-2 and J usage is TRBJ2-4, with D perhaps TRBD2 (5 bases). The CDR3 is 17 residues long. CDR1 is LGHNA and CDR2 is YNFKEQ in the germline V gene. V lost 1 base and J lost 0, with 13 bases in between. The CDR3 region is CASSQVFDGLAKNIQYF. The DNA of the CDR3 is TGTGCCAGCAGCCAAGTATTCGACGGACTAGCCAAAAACATTCAGTACTTC.

This clone has only one observation. The V and J genes are TRBV27 and TRBJ1-5; possibly TRBD1 for D (6 bases). With 8 bases removed from V and 5 bases from J, the gap between germline ends came to 16 bases. Germline V gene sequence: CDR1 MNHEY, CDR2 SMNVEV (reference sequence). This CDR3 region has 14 residues. The CDR3 spells CASGRGERDQPQHF. The DNA of the CDR3 is TGTGCCAGCGGTAGGGGGGAAAGAGATCAGCCCCAGCATTTT.

The rearrangement uses TRBV5-4 and TRBJ2-7, with TRBD1 matching 8 bases. The CDR3 covers 14 residues. Trimming removed 0 bases from V and 6 bases from J; junction bases left unmatched: 5. Germline CDR1 is SGHNT and CDR2 is YYREEE (reference sequence). The CDR3 reads CASSLALGTGEQYF. CDR3 sequence (DNA): TGTGCCAGCAGCTTGGCCCTCGGGACAGGCGAGCAGTACTTC.

The J gene is TRBJ2-1, the V gene TRBV7-9; the D is unclear. Per the germline V gene, CDR1 is SEHNR and CDR2 is FQNEAQ (reference sequence). The V end lost 6 bases, the J end lost 5 bases, and 11 bases lay between the germline ends. The CDR3 spans 13 residues. The CDR3 loop is CASSPGHHNEQFF. The CDR3 DNA sequence: TGTGCCAGCAGTCCCGGCCACCACAATGAGCAGTTCTTC.

The V and J genes are TRBV3-1 (or the pseudogene TRBV3-2) and TRBJ1-3; D not resolved. The CDR3 spans 16 residues. The germline V gene encodes CDR1 LGHDT and CDR2 YNNKEL (reference sequence). Trimming left V 1 base short and J 1 base short, with 11 bases between. CDR3 nucleotide sequence: TGTGCCAGCAGCCAAGTCAGGTCCGGGTCTGGAAACACCATATATTTT. Its protein is CASSQVRSGSGNTIYF.

The chain links TRBV6-5 to TRBJ1-6, with unresolved D. Germline V lookup: CDR1 MNHEY, CDR2 SVGAGI. The CDR3 runs 12 residues. V shed 4 bases and J shed 6 bases, with 4 bases lying between them. CDR3 residues: CASSFPNSPLHF. The CDR3 DNA follows: TGTGCCAGCAGTTTTCCTAATTCACCCCTCCACTTT.

The chain recombines TRBV14 with TRBJ2-2; D unclear. V was pared by 4 bases and J by 0 bases, with 12 bases between. The CDR3 has 16 amino acids. Germline V lookup: CDR1 SGHDN, CDR2 FVKESK. The CDR3 sequence is CASSRRVQSNTGELFF. The CDR3 nucleotides read TGTGCCAGCAGCCGCCGTGTGCAGTCGAACACCGGGGAGCTGTTTTTT.

The gene calls are TRBV10-1 and TRBJ2-1; tentatively, D is TRBD2 (5 bases). Germline V gene lookup returns CDR1 WNHNN and CDR2 SYGVQD (reference sequence). CDR3 length equals 19 residues. V gave up 0 bases and J gave up 0 bases, with 18 bases separating them. CDR3 loop: CASSESTGETLSSYNEQFF. DNA of the CDR3: TGCGCCAGCAGTGAGTCGACTGGGGAGACATTGAGCTCCTACAATGAGCAGTTCTTC.

This rearrangement joins TRBV28 to TRBJ2-2; D is unclear. Germline lookup yields CDR1 MDHEN and CDR2 SYDVKM. V lost 9 bases and J lost 1, with 9 bases in between. The CDR3 runs 13 residues. CDR3 amino acids: CASRWVNTGELFF. The CDR3 nucleotides read TGTGCCAGTCGATGGGTGAACACCGGGGAGCTGTTTTTT.

The rearrangement links TRBV19 to TRBJ2-3; TRBD2 agrees at 8 bases. The germline CDR1 and CDR2 sequences are LNHDA and SQIVND (reference sequence). Unmatched junction bases numbered 17, after V lost 6 bases and J lost 9 bases. The CDR3 runs to 16 residues. The CDR3 DNA is TGTGCCAGTAGCCCTATAGGGAATAGCGGGACTGCGACGCAGTATTTT. Its translation is CASSPIGNSGTATQYF.

The chain is built from TRBV6-4 and TRBJ2-1; no reliable D call. The V gene's germline CDR1 is MRHNA and CDR2 SNTAGT. V dropped 6 bases and J dropped 2 bases, with 17 bases sitting between them. This CDR3 is built from 16 residues. The CDR3 DNA sequence: TGTGCCAGCAGCCCCGTCGTAGGAGTACCCTACAATGAGCAGTTCTTC. It encodes CASSPVVGVPYNEQFF.

This clone appeared once. The V call is TRBV6-5, the J call TRBJ2-7; no definite D call. The CDR3 runs to 14 residues. V lost 4 bases, J lost 2 bases, and 12 bases lay in between. In germline, CDR1 is MNHEY, CDR2 SVGAGI. CDR3 DNA sequence: TGTGCCAGCAGTTCGGCGGTCAGCACCTACGAGCAGTACTTC. It translates to CASSSAVSTYEQYF.

The V call is TRBV12-2, the J call TRBJ1-4; TRBD1 is the table's D call and was not checked against the DNA. TRBV12-2 is shown as a pseudogene. This CDR3 region has 16 residues. The CDR3 reads CASRLYRQESNEKLFF. CDR3 bases: TGTGCAAGTCGCTTATACAGACAGGAGTCTAATGAAAAACTGTTTTTT.

The chain carries TRBV4-2 and TRBJ1-2, with 7 bases fitting TRBD1. CDR1 is LGHNA, CDR2 YNFKEQ, per germline. V lost 3 bases to trimming and J lost 8 bases; unmatched junction nucleotides: 9. The CDR3 covers 14 residues. The CDR3, as DNA: TGTGCCAGCAGCCATGATGAGGGGGCTCGGGGCTACACCTTC. Translation: CASSHDEGARGYTF.

The chain has TRBV29-1 and TRBJ2-5; D uncertain. V dropped 3 bases and J dropped 5 bases, with 13 bases sitting between them. From germline, CDR1 is SQVTM and CDR2 ANQGSEA. The CDR3 runs 13 residues. The CDR3 coding sequence is TGCAGCGTTGATGGTCCCACGTCGGAGACCCAGTACTTC. The encoded protein is CSVDGPTSETQYF.

V is TRBV10-3 and J is TRBJ2-2; TRBD1 might be the D (6 bases). CDR1 and CDR2 (germline): ENHRY, SYGVKD. This CDR3 region has 17 residues. Trimming took 7 bases from V and 0 from J, leaving 18 bases between them. The CDR3 loop reads CAITNRQEATNTGELFF. The CDR3 DNA reads as TGTGCCATCACCAATAGACAGGAAGCAACGAACACCGGGGAGCTGTTTTTT.